The present T cell receptor beta chain was sequenced within a study of blood T cell repertoires in COVID-19. Study context: Specimens from acute and convalescent COVID-19 originated in the United States, Italy and Spain.

This CDR3 is 15 amino acids long. Germline V gene data show CDR1 as SNHLY and CDR2 as FYNNEI. With V trimmed by 10 bases and J by 10 bases, 19 bases remained unmatched. Repertoires were generated with immunoSEQ multiplex PCR, while TCRdb's copy carries only in-frame clones and drops some. The table lists tens of thousands of clones, approximately 84% of them singletons. The clonotype comes from a man between 65 and 80 years old with acute or convalescent COVID-19. The chain couples TRBV2 to TRBJ2-1, with 7 bases aligning to TRBD2. Sequencing used peripheral blood. The CDR3 is CATSEGASRGGEQFF. The CDR3 DNA is TGTGCCACGAGCGAGGGCGCTAGCCGGGGAGGGGAGCAGTTCTTC.